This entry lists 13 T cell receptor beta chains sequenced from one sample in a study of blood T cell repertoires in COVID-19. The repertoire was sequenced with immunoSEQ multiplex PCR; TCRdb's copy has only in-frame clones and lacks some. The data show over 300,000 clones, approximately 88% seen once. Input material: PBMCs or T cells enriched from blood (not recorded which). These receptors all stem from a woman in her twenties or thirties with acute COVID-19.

The CDR3 bases are TGTGCCAGCAGTTTTCTCCAGGGATCTACTAATGAAAAACTGTTTTTT. The encoded protein is CASSFLQGSTNEKLFF. The chain links TRBV27 to TRBJ1-4, with D tentatively TRBD1 (5 bases). CDR1 and CDR2 (germline): MNHEY, SMNVEV (reference sequence). Trimming shortened V by 3 bases and J by 2 bases, and 13 bases separated the two germline ends. The CDR3 consists of 16 residues.

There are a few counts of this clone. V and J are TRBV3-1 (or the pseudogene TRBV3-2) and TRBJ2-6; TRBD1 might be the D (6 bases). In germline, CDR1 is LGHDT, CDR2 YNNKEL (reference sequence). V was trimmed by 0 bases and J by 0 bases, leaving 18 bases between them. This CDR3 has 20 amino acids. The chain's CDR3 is CASSQDRRTATYSGANVLTF. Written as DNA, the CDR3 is TGTGCCAGCAGCCAAGATAGGCGGACAGCTACCTACTCTGGGGCCAACGTCCTGACTTTC.

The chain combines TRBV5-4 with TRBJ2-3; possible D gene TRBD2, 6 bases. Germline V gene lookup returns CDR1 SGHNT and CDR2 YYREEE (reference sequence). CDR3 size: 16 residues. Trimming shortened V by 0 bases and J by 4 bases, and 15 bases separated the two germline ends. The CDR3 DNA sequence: TGTGCCAGCAGCTTGGACCCGAGTGGGGGGTCAGATACGCAGTATTTT. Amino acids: CASSLDPSGGSDTQYF.

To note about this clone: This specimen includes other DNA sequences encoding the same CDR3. The CDR3 spells CASSQGGRDDQPQHF. The CDR3, as DNA: TGTGCCAGCAGTCAGGGGGGTCGTGATGATCAGCCCCAGCATTTT. This chain connects TRBV3-1 (or the pseudogene TRBV3-2) to TRBJ1-5, with 7 bases fitting TRBD1. The CDR3 loop spans 15 amino acids. Germline CDR1 is LGHDT and CDR2 is YNNKEL (reference sequence). J was trimmed by 5 bases and V by 6 bases; bases with no gene match: 10.

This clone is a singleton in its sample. The CDR3 loop reads CATSDHGLAGGSNEQFF. DNA for the CDR3: TGTGCCACCAGTGACCATGGACTAGCGGGGGGGTCAAATGAGCAGTTCTTC. J is TRBJ2-1 and V is TRBV24-1; 15 bases are a match to TRBD2. The V gene end was trimmed by 4 bases and the J gene end by 7 bases; junction bases not matched to a gene: 7. The CDR3 sequence is 17 residues long. Germline V gives CDR1 KGHDR, CDR2 SFDVKD.

The CDR3 protein is CASSDHLNTEAFF. The CDR3 coding sequence is TGCGCCAGCAGTGACCATCTGAACACTGAAGCTTTCTTT. The chain employs TRBV10-1 and TRBJ1-1, with unresolved D. V shed 3 bases and J shed 0 bases, with 5 bases lying between them. The CDR3 is made up of 13 amino acids. Germline V lookup: CDR1 WNHNN, CDR2 SYGVQD (reference sequence).

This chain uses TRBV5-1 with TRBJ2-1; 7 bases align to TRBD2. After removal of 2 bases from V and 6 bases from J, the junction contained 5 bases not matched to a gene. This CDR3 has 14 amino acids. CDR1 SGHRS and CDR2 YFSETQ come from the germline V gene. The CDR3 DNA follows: TGCGCCAGCAGCTTCCAGACTAGCCTCAATGAGCAGTTCTTC. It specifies CASSFQTSLNEQFF.

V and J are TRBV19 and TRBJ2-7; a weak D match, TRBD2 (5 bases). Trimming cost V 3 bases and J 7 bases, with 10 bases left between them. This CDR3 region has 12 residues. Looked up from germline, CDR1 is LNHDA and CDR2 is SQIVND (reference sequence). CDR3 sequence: CASSISRGEQYF. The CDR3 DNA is TGTGCCAGTAGTATCTCGCGCGGGGAGCAGTACTTC.

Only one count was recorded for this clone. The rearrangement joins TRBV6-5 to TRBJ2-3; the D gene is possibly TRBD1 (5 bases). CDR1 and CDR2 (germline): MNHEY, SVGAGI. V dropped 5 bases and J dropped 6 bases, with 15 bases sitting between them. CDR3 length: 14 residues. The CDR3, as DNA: TGTGCCAGCAGTACCCCCAGGGAAGCGGATACGCAGTATTTT. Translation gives CASSTPREADTQYF.

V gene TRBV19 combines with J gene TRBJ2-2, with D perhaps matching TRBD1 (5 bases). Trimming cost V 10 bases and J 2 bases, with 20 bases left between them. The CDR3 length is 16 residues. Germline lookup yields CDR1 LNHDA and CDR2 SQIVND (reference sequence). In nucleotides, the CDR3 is TGTGCCACCACTCCCTGGGGCAGAAAAAACACCGGGGAGCTGTTTTTT. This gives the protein CATTPWGRKNTGELFF. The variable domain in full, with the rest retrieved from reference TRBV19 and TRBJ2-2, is DGGITQSPKYLFRKEGQNVTLSCEQNLNHDAMYWYRQDPGQGLRLIYYSQIVNDFQKGDIAEGYSVSREKKESFPLTVTSAQKNPTAFYLCATTPWGRKNTGELFFGEGSRLTVL.

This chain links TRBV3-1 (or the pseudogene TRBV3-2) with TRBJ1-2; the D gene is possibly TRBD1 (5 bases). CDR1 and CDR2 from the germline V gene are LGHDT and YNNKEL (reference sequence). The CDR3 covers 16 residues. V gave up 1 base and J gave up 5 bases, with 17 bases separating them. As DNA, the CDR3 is TGTGCCAGCAGCCAAGTAACAGGACGAGTATTGTATGGCTACACCTTC. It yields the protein CASSQVTGRVLYGYTF.

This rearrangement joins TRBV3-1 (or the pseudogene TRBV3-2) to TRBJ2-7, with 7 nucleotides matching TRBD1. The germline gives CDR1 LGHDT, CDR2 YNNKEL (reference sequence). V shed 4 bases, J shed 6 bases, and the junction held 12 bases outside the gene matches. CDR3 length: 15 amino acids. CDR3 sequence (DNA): TGTGCCAGCAGCCGAGACTTGGACAGGTCTGGCGAGCAGTACTTC. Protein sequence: CASSRDLDRSGEQYF.

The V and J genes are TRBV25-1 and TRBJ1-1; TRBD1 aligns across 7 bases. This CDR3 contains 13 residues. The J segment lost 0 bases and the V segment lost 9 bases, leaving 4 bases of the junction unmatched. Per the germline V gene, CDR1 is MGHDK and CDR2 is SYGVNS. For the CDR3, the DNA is TGTGCCAGATTCGGGACAGTGAACACTGAAGCTTTCTTT. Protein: CARFGTVNTEAFF.